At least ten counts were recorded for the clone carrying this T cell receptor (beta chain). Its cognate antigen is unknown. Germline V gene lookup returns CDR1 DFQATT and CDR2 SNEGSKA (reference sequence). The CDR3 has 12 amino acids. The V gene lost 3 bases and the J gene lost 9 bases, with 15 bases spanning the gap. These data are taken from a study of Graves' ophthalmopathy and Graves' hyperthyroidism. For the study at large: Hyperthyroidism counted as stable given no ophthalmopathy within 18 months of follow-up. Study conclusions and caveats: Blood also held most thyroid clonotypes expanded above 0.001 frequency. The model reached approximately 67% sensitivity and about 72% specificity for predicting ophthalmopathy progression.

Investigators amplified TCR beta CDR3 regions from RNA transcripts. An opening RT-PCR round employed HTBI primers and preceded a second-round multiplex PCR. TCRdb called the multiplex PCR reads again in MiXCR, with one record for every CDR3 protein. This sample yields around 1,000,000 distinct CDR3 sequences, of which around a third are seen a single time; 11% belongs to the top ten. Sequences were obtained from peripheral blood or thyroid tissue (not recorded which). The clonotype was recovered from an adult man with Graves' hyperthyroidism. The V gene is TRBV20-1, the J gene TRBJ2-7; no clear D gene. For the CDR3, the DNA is TGCAGTGCTAGTGTTCGGACGGCGACGCAGTACTTC. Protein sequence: CSASVRTATQYF.